Presented here are 29 T cell receptor beta chains from one specimen sequenced in a study of T cells in Graves' hyperthyroidism and ophthalmopathy (dated by TCRdb to about 2019). The library was prepared using multiplex PCR. Sequencing relied on an Illumina HiSeq 2000. Amplification of TCR beta CDR3 regions was carried out from RNA transcripts. The first round of RT-PCR for the TCR CDR3 was performed with the HTBI primer set and the Qiagen OneStep RT-PCR kit. TCRdb's own reprocessing of the public reads used fastp at Q25 and MiXCR and kept productive beta chains. Records with the same CDR3 protein are collapsed into one entry carrying the most frequent genes and DNA. This sample lists approximately 870,000 distinct CDR3 sequences; more than 30% were detected once. The top ten hold approximately 8.7% of the sample. Sequenced input: blood. These receptors were taken from a young man with Graves' hyperthyroidism.

The V and J genes are TRBV3-1 and TRBJ1-1; no reliable D call. Trimming took off 0 bases at V and 1 base at J, with 9 bases between the two ends. Germline V gene sequence: CDR1 LGHDT, CDR2 YNNKEL (reference sequence). The CDR3 has 15 residues. The CDR3, as DNA: TGTGCCAGCAGCCAAGACAATTACAGGAACACTGAAGCTTTCTTT. Translating gives CASSQDNYRNTEAFF.

Written as DNA, the CDR3 is TGTGCCAGCAGCTTAGGCAGAGGAGGACGCAATCAGCCCCAGTACTTC. Amino acid sequence: CASSLGRGGRNQPQYF. The chain is built from TRBV7-9 and TRBJ2-5; D perhaps matches TRBD2 (5 bases). From germline, CDR1 is SEHNR and CDR2 FQNEAQ (reference sequence). V was trimmed by 1 base and J by 9 bases, leaving 21 bases between them. This CDR3 comprises 16 residues. Full variable domain (missing parts from reference TRBV7-9 and TRBJ2-5): DTGVSQNPRHKITKRGQNVTFRCDPISEHNRLYWYRQTLGQGPEFLTYFQNEAQLEKSRLLSDRFSAERPKGSFSTLEIQRTEQGDSAMYLCASSLGRGGRNQPQYFGPGTRLLVL.

V and J are TRBV6-5 and TRBJ1-6, with 9 positions matching TRBD1. Germline CDR1 is MNHEY and CDR2 is SVGAGI. V lost 1 base, J lost 12 bases, and 10 bases stayed unmatched. The CDR3 covers 16 residues. CDR3: CASSYYSGTGREPLHF. DNA for the CDR3: TGTGCCAGCAGTTACTATTCCGGGACAGGGAGAGAACCCCTCCACTTT.

The rearrangement joins TRBV6-5 to TRBJ1-5; no reliable D call. Trimming took 5 bases from V and 3 from J, leaving 11 bases between them. Germline V gives CDR1 MNHEY, CDR2 SVGAGI. The CDR3 loop spans 14 amino acids. The DNA of the CDR3 is TGTGCCAGCAGTGAATGGCAGCTCAATCAGCCCCAGCATTTT. Translation: CASSEWQLNQPQHF.

CDR3 region: CASSTKAGSSYEQYF. CDR3 coding DNA: TGTGCCAGCAGCACCAAAGCGGGTAGCTCCTACGAGCAGTACTTC. The genes are TRBV9 and TRBJ2-7; D perhaps matches TRBD2 (6 bases). This CDR3 region has 15 residues. The V gene lost 4 bases and the J gene lost 0 bases, with 14 bases spanning the gap. Germline V CDR1 and CDR2: SGDLS, YYNGEE.

This clonotype was found many times. The chain combines TRBV7-6 with TRBJ2-5; D unclear. This CDR3 is built from 14 residues. The V gene's germline CDR1 is SGHVS and CDR2 FNYEAQ. Trimming stripped 1 base from V and 1 base from J, with 7 bases between. CDR3 DNA sequence: TGTGCCAGCAGCTTAGGGCGGTTCCAAGAGACCCAGTACTTC. This codes for CASSLGRFQETQYF.

A word on this clonotype: A read error is possible here, since a much larger clone lies one base away. The genes are TRBV7-2 and TRBJ2-7; unclear D gene. V lost 3 bases, J lost 6 bases, and 12 bases lay in between. The germline V gene has CDR1 SGHTA and CDR2 FQGNSA. CDR3 length: 13 amino acids. CDR3 bases: TGTGCCAGCAGCTTCGCAGCGTGGCCCGAGCAGTACTTC. Protein sequence: CASSFAAWPEQYF.

There are a few counts of this clonotype. V is TRBV12-3 or TRBV12-4 and J is TRBJ1-5; no clear D. V was cut by 6 bases and J by 4 bases, with 7 bases left in between. The CDR3 consists of 12 residues. The DNA for the CDR3 is TGTGCCAGCAGGACGGATAATCAGCCCCAGCATTTT. Its protein is CASRTDNQPQHF.

This clonotype was seen more than once but under ten times. The chain has TRBV4-1 and TRBJ1-6; the match to TRBD1 covers 11 bases. CDR1 and CDR2 from the germline V gene are MGHRA and YSYEKL. Trimming removed 0 bases from V and 9 bases from J; junction bases left unmatched: 4. The CDR3 loop spans 16 amino acids. DNA of the CDR3: TGCGCCAGCAGCCAAGATGACGGGACAGGGGGTTCACCCCTCCACTTT. It encodes CASSQDDGTGGSPLHF.

The rearrangement joins TRBV5-4 to TRBJ2-7; 9 bases are a match to TRBD2. The length of the CDR3 is 17 residues. After removal of 0 bases from V and 0 bases from J, the junction contained 7 bases not matched to a gene. Germline V gene lookup returns CDR1 SGHNT and CDR2 YYREEE (reference sequence). This CDR3 reads CASSLGTSVLSSYEQYF. Written as DNA, the CDR3 is TGTGCCAGCAGCTTGGGGACTAGCGTTCTAAGCTCCTACGAGCAGTACTTC.

The CDR3 spells CSVEVTSSPDYEQYF. CDR3 DNA: TGCAGCGTTGAAGTTACTAGCAGTCCCGATTACGAGCAGTACTTC. The V and J genes are TRBV29-1 and TRBJ2-7, with a possible D match to TRBD2 (6 bases). The CDR3 has 15 amino acids. The germline V and J ends were trimmed by 1 base and 4 bases, with 17 bases remaining between them. CDR1 is SQVTM and CDR2 is ANQGSEA in the germline V gene.

Ten or more counts support this clonotype. This chain connects TRBV20-1 to TRBJ1-6; D remains ambiguous. CDR3 length: 13 amino acids. The V end lost 4 bases, the J end lost 0 bases, and 4 bases lay between the germline ends. Looked up from germline, CDR1 is DFQATT and CDR2 is SNEGSKA (reference sequence). This chain's CDR3 is CSANHSYNSPLHF. CDR3 coding DNA: TGCAGTGCTAACCACTCCTATAATTCACCCCTCCACTTT.

This clonotype appeared many times. The V call is TRBV10-3, the J call TRBJ2-2; 7 nucleotides line up with TRBD1. CDR1 and CDR2 from the germline V gene are ENHRY and SYGVKD. CDR3 length: 15 amino acids. The trim removed 4 bases at V and 0 bases at J, leaving 2 bases unmatched. The CDR3 loop reads CAISGGQTNTGELFF. The CDR3, as DNA: TGTGCCATCAGTGGGGGACAGACGAACACCGGGGAGCTGTTTTTT.

To note about this clonotype: A much larger clone is a single base away; this may be a read error. The gene calls are TRBV20-1 and TRBJ1-1; D call uncertain. The ends were cut back, 0 bases at V and 0 bases at J, with 2 bases in the middle. Germline V gene data show CDR1 as DFQATT and CDR2 as SNEGSKA (reference sequence). The CDR3 has 12 residues. CDR3 in DNA: TGCAGTGCTAGAGAGTTGAACACTGAAGCTTTCTTT. Amino acid sequence: CSARELNTEAFF.

V gene TRBV10-3 combines with J gene TRBJ1-2; D perhaps matches TRBD1 (5 bases). This CDR3 contains 14 residues. Between the trimmed V and J ends, which lost 4 bases and 9 bases, there was a span of 18 bases. The germline V gene has CDR1 ENHRY and CDR2 SYGVKD. The CDR3 reads CAISARDQGSRYTF. The CDR3 DNA reads TGTGCCATCAGTGCTAGAGACCAGGGATCTCGCTACACCTTC.

The chain links TRBV7-2 to TRBJ2-3; D remains unclear. Deletions cut 1 base from V and 9 bases from J, with 8 bases between. CDR3 length equals 12 residues. CDR1 and CDR2 (germline): SGHTA, FQGNSA. The CDR3, as DNA: TGTGCCAGCAGCTTAGGACCCAGCACGCAGTATTTT. It specifies CASSLGPSTQYF.

This clonotype was counted ten times or more. The chain employs TRBV2 and TRBJ1-2, with D hard to call. CDR3 length: 14 amino acids. Germline assignment: CDR1 SNHLY and CDR2 FYNNEI. Trimming removed 3 bases at V and 2 bases at J, with 10 bases between. The chain's CDR3 is CASSDGQKNYGYTF. In DNA, the CDR3 is TGTGCCAGCAGTGACGGTCAGAAAAACTATGGCTACACCTTC.

The chain combines TRBV5-1 with TRBJ2-2; no clear D gene. Germline V lookup: CDR1 SGHRS, CDR2 YFSETQ. The ends were cut back, 4 bases at V and 3 bases at J, with 10 bases in the middle. This CDR3 has 14 residues. In nucleotides, the CDR3 is TGCGCCAGCAGCCAAGTCTGGGACACCGGGGAGCTGTTTTTT. Its protein product is CASSQVWDTGELFF.

A note on this clonotype: A much larger clone lies one base from this, so it may be a read error. The J gene is TRBJ2-2, the V gene TRBV6-4; no reliable D call. The germline gives CDR1 MRHNA, CDR2 SNTAGT. There are 14 residues in the CDR3. Trimming removed 0 bases from V and 6 bases from J, with 8 bases in between. The CDR3 nucleotides are TGTGCCAGCAGTGACTCCCTAGGAGCCGGGGAGCTGTTTTTT. Protein product: CASSDSLGAGELFF.

J is TRBJ1-1 and V is TRBV4-2, with TRBD1 matching over 8 bases. Trimming removed 3 bases from V and 4 bases from J; junction bases left unmatched: 13. CDR3 length: 17 residues. Germline V gene sequence: CDR1 LGHNA, CDR2 YNFKEQ. This CDR3 reads CASSHLLQGVEVTEAFF. Written as DNA, the CDR3 is TGTGCCAGCAGCCACCTCCTACAGGGGGTGGAGGTCACTGAAGCTTTCTTT.

This rearrangement joins TRBV7-2 to TRBJ1-3; D unclear. In germline, CDR1 is SGHTA, CDR2 FQGNSA. CDR3 length: 15 amino acids. The germline V and J ends were trimmed by 2 bases and 7 bases, with 15 bases remaining between them. CDR3 protein: CASSLLGDIMNTIYF. DNA for the CDR3: TGTGCCAGCAGCTTACTCGGAGACATTATGAACACCATATATTTT.

The chain employs TRBV7-9 and TRBJ1-2; D remains unclear. V gave up 5 bases and J gave up 4 bases, with 11 bases separating them. Germline-derived CDR1 and CDR2 are SEHNR and FQNEAQ (reference sequence). The CDR3 covers 13 residues. The DNA of the CDR3 is TGTGCCAGCAGCCCGGATGCGGTCTATGGCTACACCTTC. Amino acids: CASSPDAVYGYTF.

In this sample, this clonotype turned up a few times. The chain combines TRBV6-5 with TRBJ2-7; 10 positions match TRBD2. This CDR3 spans 14 amino acids. Losses at the gene ends were 7 bases for V and 4 bases for J; bases not matched to a gene: 7. Germline lookup yields CDR1 MNHEY and CDR2 SVGAGI. In DNA form, the CDR3 reads TGTGCCAGCAACAGCGGGGGGGCCGGTTACGAGCAGTACTTC. Its translation is CASNSGGAGYEQYF.

Regarding this clonotype: One base away lies a much larger clone, so this may be a sequencing read error. This chain uses TRBV10-3 with TRBJ2-7; D may be TRBD1 (5 bases). The V end was cut by 10 bases, the J end by 3 bases, with 16 bases between. This CDR3 has 13 amino acids. In germline, CDR1 is ENHRY, CDR2 SYGVKD. Here the CDR3 reads CASRYKDNYEQYF. CDR3 coding DNA: TGTGCCAGCAGATACAAGGACAACTACGAGCAGTACTTC.

This clonotype was picked up many times. The chain carries TRBV19 and TRBJ1-1; possibly TRBD1 for D (5 bases). This CDR3 spans 13 amino acids. The V end lost 10 bases, the J end lost 0 bases, and 12 bases lay between the germline ends. Germline V gives CDR1 LNHDA, CDR2 SQIVND (reference sequence). The DNA for the CDR3 is TGTGCCACCCTGGGACTCTTGAACACTGAAGCTTTCTTT. This sequence encodes CATLGLLNTEAFF.

This clonotype has at least ten counts. This chain links TRBV4-2 with TRBJ1-2; 9 nucleotides line up with TRBD1. CDR3 length: 14 amino acids. CDR1 and CDR2 from the germline V gene are LGHNA and YNFKEQ. J lost 8 bases, V lost 4 bases, and 8 bases had no gene match. CDR3 region: CASSPRDREGGYTF. In nucleotides, the CDR3 is TGTGCCAGCAGCCCACGGGACAGGGAAGGCGGCTACACCTTC.

This clonotype was detected ten times or more. V is TRBV12-3 or TRBV12-4 and J is TRBJ1-5; 7 nucleotides align to TRBD1. CDR3 length equals 12 residues. The ends lost 10 bases at V and 5 bases at J; junction bases unmatched: 5. The CDR3 bases are TGTGCCATCCGACAGGGCGATCAGCCCCAGCATTTT. Its translation is CAIRQGDQPQHF.

The chain uses TRBV10-3 and TRBJ1-2, with D tentatively TRBD1 (6 bases). The CDR3 loop spans 14 amino acids. CDR1 and CDR2 from the germline V gene are ENHRY and SYGVKD. The V end was cut by 6 bases, the J end by 0 bases, with 11 bases between. The CDR3 DNA is TGTGCCATCAGAGGGGACACTTCTAACTATGGCTACACCTTC. Translated, it gives CAIRGDTSNYGYTF.

The chain uses TRBV7-9 and TRBJ2-7; D possibly corresponds to TRBD2 (6 bases). CDR3 size: 15 residues. V was clipped by 5 bases and J by 3 bases, with 17 bases between them. Germline assignment: CDR1 SEHNR and CDR2 FQNEAQ (reference sequence). The CDR3 protein is CASSPIPSENYEQYF. The CDR3 coding sequence is TGTGCCAGCAGCCCGATTCCTAGCGAGAACTACGAGCAGTACTTC.